Sequencing of this TCR beta chain was carried out in a study of cytomegalovirus exposure and HLA in healthy donors. Turning to the study itself: Among some 400 genotyped donors, around 80% fell in the Caucasian-associated ancestry cluster.

This CDR3 region has 14 residues. Germline V gene lookup returns CDR1 KGHSH and CDR2 LQKENI. After removal of 3 bases from V and 5 bases from J, the junction contained 3 bases not matched to a gene. Study-wide results and caveats: As a later analysis showed, a missense DCLRE1C variant was linked to trimming of TCR beta V- and J-genes. Cytomegalovirus status was reportedly diagnosed by the classifier with high specificity and sensitivity.

Primers included in the PCR were 60 Vbeta and 13 Jbeta primers. Sequenced by immunoSEQ multiplex PCR; TCRdb stores in-frame clones only, minus some. The top ten hold roughly 6.3% of the sample, which has some 150,000 clones, 79% seen once. Comment on this clone: The antigen remains undetermined.

The TCR was taken from a man aged 50-59 years in good health and CMV-seropositive. The chain combines TRBV18 with TRBJ2-2, with 7 positions matching TRBD1. The sequenced sample consisted of PBMCs. Here the CDR3 DNA reads TGTGCCAGCTCACCGTCGACAGGGACCGGGGAGCTGTTTTTT. This encodes CASSPSTGTGELFF.